This TCR beta chain was retrieved from a study of cytomegalovirus exposure and HLA in healthy donors. With regard to this clone: The antigen is unknown.

Study findings and constraints: TCR beta V- and J-gene trimming was later associated with a missense DCLRE1C variant. At a 0.05 false discovery rate, a later analysis found about 17,000 TCR beta sequences to be associated with HLA alleles.

Researchers ran the PCR with 60 Vbeta and 13 Jbeta primers. Using immunoSEQ multiplex PCR, the repertoire was profiled, and TCRdb retains in-frame clones only, with some absent. Of about 130,000 clones in the sample, about 77% were seen once. The CDR3 contains 13 residues. Germline-derived CDR1 and CDR2 are SGHNT and YYREEE (reference sequence). Trimming shortened V by 0 bases and J by 5 bases, and 5 bases separated the two germline ends. As for the donors, each was a healthy bone marrow donor. Sequenced sample: PBMCs. The TCR was taken from a middle-aged man in good health and CMV-seronegative. V is TRBV5-4 and J is TRBJ2-2, with unresolved D. The CDR3 DNA sequence: TGTGCCAGCAGCTTGGACCAGACCGGGGAGCTGTTTTTT. Translation: CASSLDQTGELFF.